This T cell receptor (beta chain) was sequenced during a study of CXCR3-negative and CXCR3-positive naive CD8 T cells. With UMI labels, 5' RACE was used to prepare the TRB cDNA libraries. With the 5' RACE reads reprocessed, TCRdb shows one record per CDR3 protein and no DNA. Here the sample table reports about 110,000 distinct CDR3 sequences. Study-wide results and limits: Cryopreserved cells showed partially decreased CXCR3 expression, and most assays used fresh PBMCs. Naive cells with CXCR3 showed TRB CDR3s that were more hydrophobic than those in CXCR3-negative naive cells.

Note on this clonotype: The antigen is unknown.

Germline assignment: CDR1 LNHNV and CDR2 YYDKDF (reference sequence). CDR3 length: 14 amino acids. The TCR comes from a human donor in good health. Some clones in this sample may be carry-over from other donors' samples. Sequenced input: naive CXCR3+ CD8+ T cells from blood. Indicated subset: CD45RO-CCR7+CD27+CD95- naive CD8+ T cells expressing CXCR3 (TNR3+). The gene calls are TRBV15 and TRBJ2-7; the TCRdb D gene call, TRBD1, has no DNA to confirm it. The CDR3 is CATSPGQDLGEQYF. Looking up the rest from reference TRBV15 and TRBJ2-7 gives the full variable domain: DAMVIQNPRYQVTQFGKPVTLSCSQTLNHNVMYWYQQKSSQAPKLLFHYYDKDFNNEADTPDNFQSRRPNTSFCFLDIRSPGLGDTAMYLCATSPGQDLGEQYFGPGTRLTVT.